This record covers a single TCR beta chain. Its specific antigen is unknown. No base quality values were provided; no much bigger clone lies one nucleotide off. The immunoSEQ Assay was used to sequence TCR beta CDR3 regions from DNA. Per the source publication's procedure: To compute T cell density, TCR beta template counts were normalized to usable DNA, which was estimated by amplifying housekeeping genes. The preseqR package was used to estimate richness by extrapolating to 400,000 templates for PBMC samples and to 120,000 templates for tissue samples. Clonality was calculated as one minus Pielou's evenness. Tissue-enriched TCRs were identified through differential abundance testing performed on productive amino-acid clonotypes, with a minimum total count of 5 and an alpha of 0.1. Repertoire overlap between compartments was quantified with the Jaccard Index and Morisita Overlap Index. GLIPH grouped TCR beta CDR3s together with public tetramer-defined viral CDR3s, and a viral motif had to include at least three viral sequences and show V-gene enrichment. The clones in this table, taken by TCRdb from immuneACCESS, are in-frame only. Not every clone is retained; where verified, under half of the shortfall comes from an unresolved V gene, and the cause of the rest is unknown. V, J and clone size reflect that table, while D and trimming were determined from the DNA. A total of 55,000 to 65,000 clones appear in this sample, 91% of them only once. Of the sample, 15% to 20% is held by the ten largest clones.

At diagnosis, peripheral blood, uninvolved tumor-adjacent lung and tumor were collected and were preserved as a mix of fresh-frozen and FFPE material. For TCR repertoire profiling, blood samples were analyzed as peripheral blood mononuclear cells. The sample belongs to a study of T cells in localized non-small cell lung cancer (TCRdb year 2020). Background for the entire study: The study analyzed T cell repertoires of roughly 220 early-stage NSCLC patients, comparing tumors and uninvolved tumor-adjacent lungs. The cohort consisted of 236 treatment-naive NSCLC patients whose localized lung tumors had been resected. NSCLC patients had a mean age of around 70 years, and 120 to 150 were male and nearly 110 female. The full study reports these points: Higher blood T cell density associated with longer overall survival, while higher adjacent-lung clonality associated with shorter survival. A median of 57 of the top 100 tumor clones turned up in the paired uninvolved adjacent lung, and 25 to 30 of those clones also ranked among the top 100 of that same adjacent lung. Uninvolved tumor-adjacent lung showed the highest T cell clonality, higher than tumor, which suggests more focused antigenic responses in the uninvolved tumor-adjacent lung. Because of the exploratory design, TCR variables were selected using unadjusted p-values without false-discovery rate correction. Because multi-region sequencing of the tumors was not done, intratumor heterogeneity could not be ruled out.

CDR1 and CDR2 were assigned from the germline V gene (reference sequence) as SGHNT and YYREEE. A distance of 13 bases separates the germline ends of V and J, which lose 3 bases and 1 base respectively. Its CDR3 holds 15 amino acids, cysteine through phenylalanine. The only DNA kept is the CDR3, 45 bases in frame from the first base. The material was peripheral blood, obtained before any cancer treatment. The receptor was isolated from a man aged 35 to 69 with stage I lung adenocarcinoma. Recombination linked TRBV5-4 to TRBJ1-1; the D gene is perhaps TRBD1, on 5 matching bases. Here the CDR3 is given as CASSSETQGNTEAFF. The nucleotides read TGTGCCAGCAGCTCGGAGACTCAGGGGAACACTGAAGCTTTCTTT.